The clone carrying this T cell receptor beta chain was detected a few times. What it binds is not known. The whole isolated RNA underwent reverse transcription, so sequencing captured expressed TCRB transcripts. The protocol was immunoSEQ multiplex PCR, while the TCRdb copy is restricted to in-frame clones and leaves out a portion. The sample has 200,000 to 300,000 clones, approximately 11% seen once; the top ten hold around 0.017%. The sample comes from a study of beta chain features in type 1 diabetes. Findings and limits, study-wide: Within each of all four CD4+ subsets, Type 1 diabetes patients had TCRB CDR3s that were moderately but significantly shorter.

J lost 3 bases, V lost 1 base, and 8 bases had no gene match. Germline CDR1 is MGHRA and CDR2 is YSYEKL. The CDR3 consists of 16 residues. The sequenced material came from naive CD4+ T cells from blood. This receptor was obtained from a man aged 25 to 40 with type 1 diabetes. The chain links TRBV4-1 to TRBJ2-7, with TRBD1 matching 8 bases. CDR3 sequence reads: CASSQGIGQGNYEQYF. In nucleotides, the CDR3 is TGCGCCAGCAGCCAAGGAATTGGACAGGGAAACTACGAGCAGTACTTC.